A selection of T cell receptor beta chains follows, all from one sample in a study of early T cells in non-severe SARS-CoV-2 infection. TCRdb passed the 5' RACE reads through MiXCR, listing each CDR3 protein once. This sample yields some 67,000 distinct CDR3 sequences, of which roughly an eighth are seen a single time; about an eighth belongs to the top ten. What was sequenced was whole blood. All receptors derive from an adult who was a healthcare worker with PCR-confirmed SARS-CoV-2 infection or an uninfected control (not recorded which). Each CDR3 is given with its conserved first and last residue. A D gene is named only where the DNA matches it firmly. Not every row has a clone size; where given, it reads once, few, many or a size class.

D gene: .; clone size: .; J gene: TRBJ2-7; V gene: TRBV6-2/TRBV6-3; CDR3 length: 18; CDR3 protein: CASSYDLTGREKFYEQYF; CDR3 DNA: TGTGCCAGCAGTTATGATCTGACCGGCCGGGAGAAATTCTACGAGCAGTACTTC
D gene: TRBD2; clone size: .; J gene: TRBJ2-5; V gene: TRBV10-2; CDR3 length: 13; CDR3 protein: CASRALAGSTQYF; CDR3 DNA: TGCGCCAGCAGGGCACTAGCGGGTTCGACCCAGTACTTC
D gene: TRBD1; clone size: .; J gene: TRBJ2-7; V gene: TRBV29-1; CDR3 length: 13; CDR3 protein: CSAQGRGFNEQYF; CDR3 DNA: TGCAGCGCCCAGGGCAGGGGGTTCAACGAGCAGTACTTC
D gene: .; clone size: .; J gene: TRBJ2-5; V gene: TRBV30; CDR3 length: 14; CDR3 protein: CAWSVLIAGETQYF; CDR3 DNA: TGTGCCTGGAGTGTACTGATAGCTGGCGAGACCCAGTACTTC
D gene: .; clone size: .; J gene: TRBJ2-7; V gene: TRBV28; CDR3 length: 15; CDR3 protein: CASSPLHRGVNEQYF; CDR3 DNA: TGTGCCAGCAGTCCATTACATAGGGGGGTAAACGAGCAGTACTTC
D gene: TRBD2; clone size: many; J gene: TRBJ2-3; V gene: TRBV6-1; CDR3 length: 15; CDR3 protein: CASRETSGGADTQYF; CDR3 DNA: TGTGCCAGCAGGGAAACTAGCGGGGGAGCAGATACGCAGTATTTT
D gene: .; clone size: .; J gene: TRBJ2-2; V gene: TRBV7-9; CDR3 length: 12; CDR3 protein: CASSLDPGELFF; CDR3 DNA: TGTGCCAGCAGCTTAGACCCCGGGGAGCTGTTTTTT
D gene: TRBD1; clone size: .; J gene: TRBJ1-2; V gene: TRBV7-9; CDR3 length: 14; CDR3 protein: CASSSTQGDYGYTF; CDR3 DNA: TGTGCCAGCAGCTCCACTCAGGGGGACTATGGCTACACCTTC
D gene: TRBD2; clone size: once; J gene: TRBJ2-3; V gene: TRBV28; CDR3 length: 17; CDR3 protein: CASSLSGTSGLRDTQYF; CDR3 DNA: TGTGCCAGCAGTTTATCGGGGACTAGCGGGCTACGAGATACGCAGTATTTT
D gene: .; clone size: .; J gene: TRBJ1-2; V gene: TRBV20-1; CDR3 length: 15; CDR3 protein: CSASRQGGASYGYTF; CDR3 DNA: TGCAGTGCTAGCCGGCAGGGAGGGGCCAGCTATGGCTACACCTTC
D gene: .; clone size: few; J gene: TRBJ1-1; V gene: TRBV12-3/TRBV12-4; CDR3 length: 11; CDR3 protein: CASRYQGEAFF; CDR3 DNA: TGTGCCAGCAGGTACCAGGGTGAAGCTTTCTTT